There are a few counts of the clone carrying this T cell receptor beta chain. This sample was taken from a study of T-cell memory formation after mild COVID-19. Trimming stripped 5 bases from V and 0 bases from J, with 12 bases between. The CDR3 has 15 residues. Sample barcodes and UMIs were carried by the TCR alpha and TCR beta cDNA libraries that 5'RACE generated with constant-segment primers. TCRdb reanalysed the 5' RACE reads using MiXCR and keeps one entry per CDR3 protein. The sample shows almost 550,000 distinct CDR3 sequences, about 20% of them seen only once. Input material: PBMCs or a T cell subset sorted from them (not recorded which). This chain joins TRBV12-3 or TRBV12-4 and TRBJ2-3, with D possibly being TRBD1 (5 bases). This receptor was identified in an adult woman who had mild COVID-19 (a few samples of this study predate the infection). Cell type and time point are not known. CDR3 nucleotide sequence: TGTGCCAGCAGTCCGGACATGACTAGCACAGATACGCAGTATTTT. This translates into CASSPDMTSTDTQYF.